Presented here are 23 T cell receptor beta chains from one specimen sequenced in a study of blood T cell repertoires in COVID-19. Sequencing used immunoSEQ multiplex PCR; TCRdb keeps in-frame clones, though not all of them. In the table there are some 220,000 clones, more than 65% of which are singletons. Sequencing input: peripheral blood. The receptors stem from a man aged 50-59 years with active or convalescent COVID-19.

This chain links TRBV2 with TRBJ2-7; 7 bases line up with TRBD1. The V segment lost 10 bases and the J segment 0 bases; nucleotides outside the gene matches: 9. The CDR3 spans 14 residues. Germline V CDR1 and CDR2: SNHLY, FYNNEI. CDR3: CATLGQTSSYEQYV. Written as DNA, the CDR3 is TGTGCCACCCTGGGACAGACAAGCTCCTACGAGCAGTACGTC.

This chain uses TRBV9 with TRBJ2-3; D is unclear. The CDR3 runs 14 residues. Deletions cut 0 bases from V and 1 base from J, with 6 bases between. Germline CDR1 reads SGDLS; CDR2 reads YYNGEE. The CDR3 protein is CASSVALRTDTQYF. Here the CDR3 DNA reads TGTGCCAGCAGCGTAGCACTCCGCACAGATACGCAGTATTTT.

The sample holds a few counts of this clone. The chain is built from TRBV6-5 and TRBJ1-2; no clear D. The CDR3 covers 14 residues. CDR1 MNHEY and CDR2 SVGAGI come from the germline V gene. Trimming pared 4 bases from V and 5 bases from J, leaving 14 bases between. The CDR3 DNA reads TGTGCCAGCAGTTCCGGGATAGAATATTATGGCTACACCTTC. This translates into CASSSGIEYYGYTF.

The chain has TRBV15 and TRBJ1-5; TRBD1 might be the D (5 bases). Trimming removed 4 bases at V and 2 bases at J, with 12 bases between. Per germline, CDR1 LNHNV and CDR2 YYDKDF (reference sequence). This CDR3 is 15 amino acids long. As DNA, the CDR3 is TGTGCCACCAGCACATCGACGGGGGGCAATCAGCCCCAGCATTTT. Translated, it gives CATSTSTGGNQPQHF.

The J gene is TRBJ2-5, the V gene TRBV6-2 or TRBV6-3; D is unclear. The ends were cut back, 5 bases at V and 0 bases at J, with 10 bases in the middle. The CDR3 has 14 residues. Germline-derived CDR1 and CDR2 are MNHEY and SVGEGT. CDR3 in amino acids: CASSTGWNQETQYF. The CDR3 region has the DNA TGTGCCAGCAGTACCGGGTGGAACCAAGAGACCCAGTACTTC.

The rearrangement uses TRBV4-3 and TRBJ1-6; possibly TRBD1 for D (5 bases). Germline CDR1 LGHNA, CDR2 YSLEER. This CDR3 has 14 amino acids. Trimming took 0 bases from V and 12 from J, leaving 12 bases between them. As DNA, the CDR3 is TGCGCCAGCAGCCAAGACCAGGGAGGTAGACCCCTCCACTTT. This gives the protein CASSQDQGGRPLHF.

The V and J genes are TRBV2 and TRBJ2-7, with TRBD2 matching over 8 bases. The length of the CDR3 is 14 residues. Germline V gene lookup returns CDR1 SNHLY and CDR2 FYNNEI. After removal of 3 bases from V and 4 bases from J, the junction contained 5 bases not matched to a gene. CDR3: CASSESGGRYEQYV. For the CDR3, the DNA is TGTGCCAGCAGTGAGAGCGGGGGAAGATACGAGCAGTACGTC.

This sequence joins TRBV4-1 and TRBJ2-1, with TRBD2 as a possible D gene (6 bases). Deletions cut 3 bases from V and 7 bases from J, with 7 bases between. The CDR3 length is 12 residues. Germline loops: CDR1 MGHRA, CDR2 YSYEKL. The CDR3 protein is CASSQRGNEQFF. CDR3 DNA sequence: TGCGCCAGCAGCCAGCGGGGAAATGAGCAGTTCTTC.

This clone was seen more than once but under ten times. CDR3: CASSLWPPDSNQPQHF. CDR3 DNA sequence: TGTGCCAGCAGCTTGTGGCCACCCGACTCCAATCAGCCCCAGCATTTT. The chain uses TRBV5-6 and TRBJ1-5, with D hard to call. Deletions cut 1 base from V and 3 bases from J, with 14 bases between. This CDR3 is built from 16 residues. Germline CDR1 reads SGHDT; CDR2 reads YYEEEE.

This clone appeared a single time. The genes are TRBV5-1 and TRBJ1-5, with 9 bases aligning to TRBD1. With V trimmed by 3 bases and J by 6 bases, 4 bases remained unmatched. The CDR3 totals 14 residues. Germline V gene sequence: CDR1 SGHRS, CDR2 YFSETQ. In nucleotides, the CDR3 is TGCGCCAGCAGCTGGACAGGGGACGGTCAGCCCCAGCATTTT. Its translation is CASSWTGDGQPQHF.

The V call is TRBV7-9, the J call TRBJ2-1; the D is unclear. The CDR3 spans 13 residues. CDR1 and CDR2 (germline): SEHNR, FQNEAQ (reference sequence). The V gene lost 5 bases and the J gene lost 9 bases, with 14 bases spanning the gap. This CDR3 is CASSNSLESEQFF. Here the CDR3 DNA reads TGTGCCAGCAGCAATTCTCTAGAATCTGAGCAGTTCTTC.

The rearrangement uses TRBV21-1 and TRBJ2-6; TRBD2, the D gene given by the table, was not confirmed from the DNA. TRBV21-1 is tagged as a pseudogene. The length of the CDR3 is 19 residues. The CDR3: CASSRVGGDRLSGANVLTF. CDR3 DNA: TGTGCCAGCAGCCGAGTCGGGGGGGACAGACTCTCTGGGGCCAACGTCCTGACTTTC.

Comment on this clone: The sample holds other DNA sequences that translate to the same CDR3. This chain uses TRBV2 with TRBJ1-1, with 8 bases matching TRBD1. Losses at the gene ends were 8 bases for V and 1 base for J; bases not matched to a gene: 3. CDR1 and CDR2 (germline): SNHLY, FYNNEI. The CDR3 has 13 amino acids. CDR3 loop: CASSGQGNTEAFF. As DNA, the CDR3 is TGTGCCAGCTCTGGACAGGGGAACACTGAAGCTTTCTTT.

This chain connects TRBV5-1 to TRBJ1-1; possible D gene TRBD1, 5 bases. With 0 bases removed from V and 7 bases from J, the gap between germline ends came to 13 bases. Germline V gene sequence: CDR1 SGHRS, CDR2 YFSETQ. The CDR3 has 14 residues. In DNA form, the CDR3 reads TGCGCCAGCAGCTTGGCCGGGGGAACTTATGAAGCTTTCTTT. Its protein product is CASSLAGGTYEAFF.

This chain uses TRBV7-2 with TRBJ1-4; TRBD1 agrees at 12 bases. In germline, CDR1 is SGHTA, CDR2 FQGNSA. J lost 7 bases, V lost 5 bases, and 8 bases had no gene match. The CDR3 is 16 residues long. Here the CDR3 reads CASSPRDRGPGEKLFF. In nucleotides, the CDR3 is TGTGCCAGCAGCCCCCGGGACAGGGGGCCAGGTGAAAAACTGTTTTTT.

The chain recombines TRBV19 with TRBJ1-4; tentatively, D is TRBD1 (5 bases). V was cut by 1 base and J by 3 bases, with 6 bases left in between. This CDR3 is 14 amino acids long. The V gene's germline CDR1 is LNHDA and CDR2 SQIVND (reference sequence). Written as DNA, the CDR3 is TGTGCCAGTAGTATAGCAGGGTCTAATGAAAAACTGTTTTTT. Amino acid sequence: CASSIAGSNEKLFF. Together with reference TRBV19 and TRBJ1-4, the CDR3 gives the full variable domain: DGGITQSPKYLFRKEGQNVTLSCEQNLNHDAMYWYRQDPGQGLRLIYYSQIVNDFQKGDIAEGYSVSREKKESFPLTVTSAQKNPTAFYLCASSIAGSNEKLFFGSGTQLSVL.

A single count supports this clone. The CDR3 protein is CVRSPRGTVPYEQYV. Here the CDR3 DNA reads TGTGTCAGAAGCCCGCGTGGGACAGTCCCCTACGAGCAGTACGTC. The chain joins TRBV7-5 to TRBJ2-7; TRBD1 is the table's D call, not checked against the DNA. TRBV7-5 is a pseudogene locus. This CDR3 region has 15 residues.

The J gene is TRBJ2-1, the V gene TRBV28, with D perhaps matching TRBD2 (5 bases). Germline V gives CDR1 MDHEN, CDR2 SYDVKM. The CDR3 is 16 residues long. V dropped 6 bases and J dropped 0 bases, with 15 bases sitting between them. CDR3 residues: CASSPRVFSSYNEQFF. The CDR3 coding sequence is TGTGCCAGCAGCCCGAGGGTCTTCAGCTCCTACAATGAGCAGTTCTTC.

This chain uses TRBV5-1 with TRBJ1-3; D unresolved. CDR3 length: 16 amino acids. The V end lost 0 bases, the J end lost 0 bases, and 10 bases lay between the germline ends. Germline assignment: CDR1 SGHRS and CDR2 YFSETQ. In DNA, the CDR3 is TGCGCCAGCAGCTTGGCCTCGGTCCCCTCTGGAAACACCATATATTTT. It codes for CASSLASVPSGNTIYF.

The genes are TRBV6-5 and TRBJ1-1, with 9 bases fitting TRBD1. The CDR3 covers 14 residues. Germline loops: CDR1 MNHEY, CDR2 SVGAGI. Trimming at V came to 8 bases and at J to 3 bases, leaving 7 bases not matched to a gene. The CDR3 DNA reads TGTGCCAGCGGGACAGGGCTTGGCTACACTGAAGCTTTCTTT. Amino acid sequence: CASGTGLGYTEAFF.

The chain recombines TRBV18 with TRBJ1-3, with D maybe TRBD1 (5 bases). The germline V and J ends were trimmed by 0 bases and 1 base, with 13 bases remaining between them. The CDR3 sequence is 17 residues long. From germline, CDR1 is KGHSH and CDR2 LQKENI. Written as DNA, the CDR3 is TGTGCCAGCTCACCACCGTACAGTGGGGCTTCTGGAAACACCATATATTTT. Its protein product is CASSPPYSGASGNTIYF.

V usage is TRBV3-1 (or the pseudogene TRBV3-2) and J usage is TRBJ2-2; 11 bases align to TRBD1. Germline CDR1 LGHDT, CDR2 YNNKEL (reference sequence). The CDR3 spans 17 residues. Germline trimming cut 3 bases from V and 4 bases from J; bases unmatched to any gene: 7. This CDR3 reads CASSQGGQGVLTGELFF. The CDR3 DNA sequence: TGTGCCAGCAGCCAGGGGGGACAGGGGGTCCTCACCGGGGAGCTGTTTTTT.

The CDR3 bases are TGTGCCAGCTCACCCGCTGGGGCCAACGTCCTGACTTTC. This gives the protein CASSPAGANVLTF. The chain combines TRBV18 with TRBJ2-6; no reliable D call. V dropped 3 bases and J dropped 2 bases, with 2 bases sitting between them. There are 13 residues in the CDR3. Germline loops: CDR1 KGHSH, CDR2 LQKENI.